These 21 T cell receptor beta chains originate from one sample sequenced in a study of CD8+CD57+ T cells in acquired aplastic anemia. It was genomic DNA that served as the template for profiling TCR beta VDJ and CDR3. Each CDR3 protein gets one entry after TCRdb re-called the reads with MiXCR. The sample records about 200,000 distinct CDR3 sequences, 65% being singletons. For sequencing, patients were chosen who had shown expansion of CD8+CD57+ cells by flow cytometry. The sequenced sample was sorted CD4+, CD8+, or CD8+CD57+ T cells (not recorded which) from PBMCs. The receptors derive from a human donor with aplastic anemia.

The V call is TRBV7-3, the J call TRBJ1-2; 8 nucleotides line up with TRBD1. With V trimmed by 5 bases and J by 8 bases, 7 bases remained unmatched. Germline V lookup: CDR1 SGHTA, CDR2 FQGTGA. The CDR3 spans 13 residues. The CDR3 here is CASSLGQGRGYTF. For the CDR3, the DNA is TGTGCCAGCAGCCTTGGACAGGGTAGAGGCTACACCTTC. The complete variable domain, with remaining parts taken from reference TRBV7-3 and TRBJ1-2, reads GAGVSQTPSNKVTEKGKYVELRCDPISGHTALYWYRQSLGQGPEFLIYFQGTGAADDSGLPNDRFFAVRPEGSVSTLKIQRTERGDSAVYLCASSLGQGRGYTFGSGTRLTVV.

This chain connects TRBV5-1 to TRBJ1-2; the D is unclear. V lost 2 bases to trimming and J lost 4 bases, with 9 bases between them. Germline loops: CDR1 SGHRS, CDR2 YFSETQ. CDR3 length: 13 amino acids. The CDR3 loop is CASSFSSPYGYTF. The CDR3 DNA follows: TGCGCCAGCAGCTTTTCCTCCCCCTATGGCTACACCTTC.

Details on this clonotype: A single base separates this from a much larger clone, so it may be a read error. This CDR3 fails to terminate in the conserved phenylalanine or tryptophan, so it likely reflects a read error. The chain recombines TRBV9 with TRBJ2-2, with 9 bases aligning to TRBD2. Germline CDR1 and CDR2: SGDLS and YYNGEE. CDR3 length: 16 amino acids. With V trimmed by 0 bases and J by 5 bases, 5 bases remained unmatched. CDR3 DNA sequence: TGTGCCAGCAGCGTAGAGGCGGGGGGGCCTACCGGGGAGCTGTTTTGT. Translation: CASSVEAGGPTGELFC.

This sequence joins TRBV9 and TRBJ2-2; D possibly corresponds to TRBD2 (6 bases). V was trimmed by 0 bases and J by 3 bases, leaving 9 bases between them. Germline V gene lookup returns CDR1 SGDLS and CDR2 YYNGEE. The CDR3 is made up of 15 amino acids. DNA for the CDR3: TGTGCCAGCAGCGTAGGCTGGGGGGACACCGGGGAGCTGTTTTTT. This encodes CASSVGWGDTGELFF.

A few counts support this clonotype. The rearrangement uses TRBV7-9 and TRBJ2-7, with D possibly matching TRBD1 (5 bases). This CDR3 region has 18 residues. Trimming left V 1 base short and J 4 bases short, with 23 bases between. Germline V gene sequence: CDR1 SEHNR, CDR2 FQNEAQ (reference sequence). The chain's CDR3 is CASSLEASCDSRCYEQYF. The CDR3 bases are TGTGCCAGCAGCTTAGAGGCAAGTTGTGACAGTCGTTGTTACGAGCAGTACTTC.

This sequence joins TRBV5-6 and TRBJ1-2, with D perhaps TRBD1 (5 bases). The germline V gene encodes CDR1 SGHDT and CDR2 YYEEEE. There are 14 residues in the CDR3. V lost 0 bases to trimming and J lost 8 bases, with 14 bases between them. The CDR3 sequence: CASSLAGYRGGYTF. CDR3 nucleotides: TGTGCCAGCAGCTTGGCAGGGTACCGAGGGGGCTACACCTTC.

This chain links TRBV12-3 or TRBV12-4 with TRBJ1-3; no clear D gene. Trimming removed 4 bases from V and 0 bases from J, with 7 bases in between. The CDR3 length is 14 residues. The DNA for the CDR3 is TGTGCCAGCAGTTCAAGGTCCTCTGGAAACACCATATATTTT. Its translation: CASSSRSSGNTIYF.

J is TRBJ2-1 and V is TRBV24-1; TRBD2 matches at 13 bases. CDR1 KGHDR and CDR2 SFDVKD come from the germline V gene. CDR3 length: 15 amino acids. The V and J ends lost 5 bases and 6 bases, in that order; junction bases with no gene match: 3. CDR3 residues: CATSVRTSGSNEQFF. The DNA of the CDR3 is TGTGCCACCAGTGTCCGGACTAGCGGGAGCAATGAGCAGTTCTTC.

This clonotype occurred once. The chain joins TRBV5-1 to TRBJ1-2; perhaps TRBD1 as D (5 bases). The CDR3 is made up of 14 amino acids. Germline V gene sequence: CDR1 SGHRS, CDR2 YFSETQ. Trimming shortened V by 3 bases and J by 4 bases, and 13 bases separated the two germline ends. The CDR3 region is CASSSRTQAYGYTF. In DNA, the CDR3 is TGCGCCAGCAGCTCAAGAACACAGGCCTATGGCTACACCTTC. The whole variable domain, remainder taken from reference TRBV5-1 and TRBJ1-2, is KAGVTQTPRYLIKTRGQQVTLSCSPISGHRSVSWYQQTPGQGLQFLFEYFSETQRNKGNFPGRFSGRQFSNSRSEMNVSTLELGDSALYLCASSSRTQAYGYTFGSGTRLTVV.

The chain is built from TRBV10-2 and TRBJ2-5; 9 bases fit TRBD2. The CDR3 totals 15 residues. Germline lookup yields CDR1 WSHSY and CDR2 SAAADI. The J segment lost 5 bases and the V segment lost 3 bases, leaving 7 bases of the junction unmatched. In DNA form, the CDR3 reads TGCGCCAGCAGTGAAGCGGGGGGAAGGTGGGAGACCCAGTACTTC. This codes for CASSEAGGRWETQYF.

The DNA of the CDR3 is TGTGCCAGCAGCTTAACCGCCGGGGGCTACGAGCAGTACTTC. This sequence encodes CASSLTAGGYEQYF. This chain connects TRBV7-9 to TRBJ2-7, with D tentatively TRBD2 (6 bases). There are 14 residues in the CDR3. V shed 2 bases and J shed 3 bases, with 11 bases lying between them. Germline lookup yields CDR1 SEHNR and CDR2 FQNEAQ (reference sequence). Complete variable domain (other parts from reference TRBV7-9 and TRBJ2-7): DTGVSQNPRHKITKRGQNVTFRCDPISEHNRLYWYRQTLGQGPEFLTYFQNEAQLEKSRLLSDRFSAERPKGSFSTLEIQRTEQGDSAMYLCASSLTAGGYEQYFGPGTRLTVT.

This clonotype came up a few times. The chain is built from TRBV10-3 and TRBJ2-7; D remains unclear. The V gene's germline CDR1 is ENHRY and CDR2 SYGVKD. The CDR3 contains 11 residues. Trimming removed 1 base at V and 6 bases at J, with 4 bases between. CDR3 amino acids: CAISELGEQYF. Written as DNA, the CDR3 is TGTGCCATCAGTGAGTTGGGCGAGCAGTACTTC.

The chain combines TRBV25-1 with TRBJ2-7; possibly TRBD2 for D (6 bases). V lost 4 bases and J lost 6, with 19 bases in between. This CDR3 contains 15 residues. Germline V gives CDR1 MGHDK, CDR2 SYGVNS. CDR3 loop: CASSGNVGRAGEQYF. CDR3 DNA sequence: TGTGCCAGCAGTGGTAATGTCGGGAGAGCAGGCGAGCAGTACTTC.

Comment on this clonotype: It may be a read error: a sequence one base away is much more abundant. V gene TRBV11-3 combines with J gene TRBJ2-5, with a tentative D call TRBD1 (5 bases). Germline V gene sequence: CDR1 SGHNT, CDR2 YENEEA. The length of the CDR3 is 14 residues. The CDR3, as DNA: TGTGCCGGCAGCCCGAGGACATCGGAAGAGACCCAGTACTTC. Amino acid sequence: CAGSPRTSEETQYF.

V is TRBV4-3 and J is TRBJ1-6, with TRBD1 identical over 11 bases. The CDR3 covers 18 residues. V trimming: 4 bases; J trimming: 2 bases; junction bases outside the gene matches: 7. Germline loops: CDR1 LGHNA, CDR2 YSLEER. The CDR3 nucleotides are TGCGCCAGCAGCCTTCCCCTGGGACAGGGGGCCTATAATTCACCCCTCCACTTT. This sequence encodes CASSLPLGQGAYNSPLHF.

The J gene is TRBJ2-5, the V gene TRBV25-1; 8 nucleotides match TRBD2. Germline CDR1 and CDR2: MGHDK and SYGVNS. The CDR3 covers 15 residues. V dropped 2 bases and J dropped 3; count of bases not matched to a gene: 5. CDR3 bases: TGTGCCAGCAGTGAACCGGGAGGGCTGGAAGAGACCCAGTACTTC. Translation: CASSEPGGLEETQYF. Complete variable domain (other parts from reference TRBV25-1 and TRBJ2-5): EADIYQTPRYLVIGTGKKITLECSQTMGHDKMYWYQQDPGMELHLIHYSYGVNSTEKGDLSSESTVSRIRTEHFPLTLESARPSHTSQYLCASSEPGGLEETQYFGPGTRLLVL.

This clonotype has only a few counts. The J gene is TRBJ2-3, the V gene TRBV7-2; no definite D call. Looked up from germline, CDR1 is SGHTA and CDR2 is FQGNSA. The CDR3 runs to 12 residues. V was clipped by 0 bases and J by 4 bases, with 2 bases between them. The CDR3 reads CASSLASDTQYF. CDR3 DNA: TGTGCCAGCAGCTTAGCCTCAGATACGCAGTATTTT.

The J gene is TRBJ2-1, the V gene TRBV20-1, with 7 bases identical to TRBD1. This CDR3 comprises 15 residues. The germline gives CDR1 DFQATT, CDR2 SNEGSKA (reference sequence). The V and J ends lost 0 bases and 6 bases, in that order; junction bases with no gene match: 8. The CDR3 DNA sequence: TGCAGTGCTAGAGATCGCAAGGGGGCCCCCAATGAGCAGTTCTTC. Encoded protein: CSARDRKGAPNEQFF.

The chain joins TRBV7-9 to TRBJ2-5, with D possibly matching TRBD2 (6 bases). Trimming pared 2 bases from V and 4 bases from J, leaving 11 bases between. This CDR3 has 14 amino acids. CDR1 SEHNR and CDR2 FQNEAQ come from the germline V gene (reference sequence). CDR3 loop: CASSLLSLAETQYF. The CDR3 nucleotides are TGTGCCAGCAGCTTATTGTCACTAGCAGAGACCCAGTACTTC.

The V gene is TRBV9, the J gene TRBJ2-3, with TRBD2 identical over 7 bases. Germline assignment: CDR1 SGDLS and CDR2 YYNGEE. CDR3 length: 14 residues. Trimming removed 4 bases from V and 6 bases from J; junction bases left unmatched: 8. The CDR3 coding sequence is TGTGCCAGCAGCCAGGGAGGGGATAGGGATACGCAGTATTTT. Encoded protein: CASSQGGDRDTQYF.

V is TRBV4-1 and J is TRBJ1-2; unclear D gene. The V gene lost 0 bases and the J gene lost 1 base, with 9 bases spanning the gap. The CDR3 runs 15 residues. Germline loops: CDR1 MGHRA, CDR2 YSYEKL. The CDR3 DNA reads as TGCGCCAGCAGCCAAGATCGTCAGGATAACTATGGCTACACCTTC. As protein: CASSQDRQDNYGYTF.